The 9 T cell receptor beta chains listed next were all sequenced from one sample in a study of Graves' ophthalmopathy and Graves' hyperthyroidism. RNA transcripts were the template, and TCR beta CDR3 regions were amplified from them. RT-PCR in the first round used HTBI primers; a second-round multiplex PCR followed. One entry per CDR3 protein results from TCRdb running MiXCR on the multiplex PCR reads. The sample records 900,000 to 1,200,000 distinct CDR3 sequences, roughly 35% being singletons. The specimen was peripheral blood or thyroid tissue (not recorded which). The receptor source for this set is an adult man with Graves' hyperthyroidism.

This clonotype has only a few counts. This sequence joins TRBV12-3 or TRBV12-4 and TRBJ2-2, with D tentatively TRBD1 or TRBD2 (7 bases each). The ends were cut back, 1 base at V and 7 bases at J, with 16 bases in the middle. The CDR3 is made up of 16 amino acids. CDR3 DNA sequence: TGTGCCAGCAGTTTAGAGGCAGGGGGGGATGACGGGGAGCTGTTTTTT. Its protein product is CASSLEAGGDDGELFF.

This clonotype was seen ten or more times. CDR3 sequence: CSTTLTGGYTF. The CDR3 DNA reads as TGCAGCACTACCCTGACCGGAGGCTACACCTTC. The chain couples TRBV29-1 to TRBJ1-2; D is uncertain. Trimming cost V 8 bases and J 8 bases, with 15 bases left between them. Germline lookup yields CDR1 SQVTM and CDR2 ANQGSEA. CDR3 length: 11 residues.

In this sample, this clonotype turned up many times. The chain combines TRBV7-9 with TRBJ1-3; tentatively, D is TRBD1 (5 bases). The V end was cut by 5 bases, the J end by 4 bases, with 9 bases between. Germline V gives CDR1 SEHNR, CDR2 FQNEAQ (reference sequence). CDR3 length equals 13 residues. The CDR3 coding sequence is TGTGCCAGCAGCCGGGACGAAGGAAACACCATATATTTT. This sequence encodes CASSRDEGNTIYF.

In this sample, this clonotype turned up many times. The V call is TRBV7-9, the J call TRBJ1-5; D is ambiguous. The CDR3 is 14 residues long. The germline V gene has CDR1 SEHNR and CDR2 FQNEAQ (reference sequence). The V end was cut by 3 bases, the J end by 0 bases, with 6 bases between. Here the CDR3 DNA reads TGTGCCAGCAGCTTTGACCATAGCAATCAGCCCCAGCATTTT. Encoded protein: CASSFDHSNQPQHF. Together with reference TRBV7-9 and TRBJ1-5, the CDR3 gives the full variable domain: DTGVSQNPRHKITKRGQNVTFRCDPISEHNRLYWYRQTLGQGPEFLTYFQNEAQLEKSRLLSDRFSAERPKGSFSTLEIQRTEQGDSAMYLCASSFDHSNQPQHFGDGTRLSIL.

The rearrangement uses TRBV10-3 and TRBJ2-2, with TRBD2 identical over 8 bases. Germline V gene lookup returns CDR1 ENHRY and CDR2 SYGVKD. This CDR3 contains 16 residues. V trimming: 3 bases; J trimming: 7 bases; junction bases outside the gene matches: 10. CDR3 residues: CAISEGLREVGGELFF. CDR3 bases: TGTGCCATCAGTGAAGGATTGCGGGAGGTTGGCGGGGAGCTGTTTTTT.

The CDR3 sequence: CASSLRDKGASGANVLTF. The CDR3 nucleotides read TGTGCCAGCAGCTTACGGGACAAGGGCGCCTCTGGGGCCAACGTCCTGACTTTC. The genes are TRBV7-8 and TRBJ2-6; D possibly corresponds to TRBD1 (6 bases). Looked up from germline, CDR1 is SGHVS and CDR2 is FQNEAQ. The CDR3 consists of 18 residues. Trimming removed 2 bases from V and 0 bases from J, with 14 bases in between.

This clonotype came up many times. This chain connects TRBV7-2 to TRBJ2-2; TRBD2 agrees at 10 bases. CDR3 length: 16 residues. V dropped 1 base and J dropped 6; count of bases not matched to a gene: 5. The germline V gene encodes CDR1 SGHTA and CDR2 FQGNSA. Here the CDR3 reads CASSLVPSGGAGELFF. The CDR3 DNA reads TGTGCCAGCAGCTTAGTGCCTAGCGGGGGCGCCGGGGAGCTGTTTTTT.

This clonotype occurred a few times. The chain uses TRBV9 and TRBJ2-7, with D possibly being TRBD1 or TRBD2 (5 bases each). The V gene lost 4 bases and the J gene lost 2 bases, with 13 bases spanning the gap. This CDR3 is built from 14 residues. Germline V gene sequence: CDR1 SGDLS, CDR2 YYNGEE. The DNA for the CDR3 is TGTGCCAGCAGCCAAGTCGTGGGGGCCTACGAGCAGTACTTC. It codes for CASSQVVGAYEQYF.

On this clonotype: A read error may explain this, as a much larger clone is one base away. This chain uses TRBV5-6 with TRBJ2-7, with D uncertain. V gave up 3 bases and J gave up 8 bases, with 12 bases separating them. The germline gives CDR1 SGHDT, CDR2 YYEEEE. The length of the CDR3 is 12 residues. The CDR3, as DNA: TGTGCCAGCAGCTCGAGCCCTAACAAGCAGTACTTC. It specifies CASSSSPNKQYF.